The 2 T cell receptor beta chains in this list originate from one sample, sequenced in a study of CD8+CD57+ T cells in acquired aplastic anemia. Sequenced patients had shown CD8+CD57+ cell expansion by flow cytometry. Researchers used genomic DNA as the template to profile TCR beta VDJ and CDR3. MiXCR, applied by TCRdb to the reads, yields one record per CDR3 protein. The sample includes roughly 250,000 distinct CDR3 sequences, approximately 79% of them seen just once. The sample comprised sorted CD4+, CD8+, or CD8+CD57+ T cells (not recorded which) from PBMCs. Receptors originate from a human donor with aplastic anemia.

The V call is TRBV7-2, the J call TRBJ2-3; weak D call: TRBD1 (6 bases). This CDR3 has 14 residues. Trimming took 5 bases from V and 1 from J, leaving 10 bases between them. Germline V gives CDR1 SGHTA, CDR2 FQGNSA. The CDR3 nucleotides read TGTGCCAGCAGCGAGGGACACCGCACAGATACGCAGTATTTT. It translates to CASSEGHRTDTQYF.

The V call is TRBV20-1, the J call TRBJ1-1; 9 positions match TRBD1. CDR3 size: 13 residues. Germline CDR1 is DFQATT and CDR2 is SNEGSKA (reference sequence). Trimming at V came to 5 bases and at J to 4 bases, leaving 5 bases not matched to a gene. This CDR3 is CSAVGTGITEAFF. Written as DNA, the CDR3 is TGCAGTGCTGTCGGGACAGGGATCACTGAAGCTTTCTTT.